This entry features one T cell receptor (beta chain) sequence. Its antigen is not identified. This sample is part of a study of cytomegalovirus exposure and HLA in healthy donors. In nominal health when sampled, donors likely had unrecorded immune exposures nonetheless. Findings and limits, study-wide: In a later analysis, TCR beta V- and J-gene trimming showed a link to a missense DCLRE1C variant. An analysis done earlier found most TCR beta V segments productive about 90% or about 30% of the time.

13 Jbeta primers and 60 Vbeta primers were used for the PCR. Per the study methods: In a later analysis, the count reached 80 million or so unique TCR beta chains, with 9 million to 11 million shared. Produced via immunoSEQ multiplex PCR; TCRdb's table is partial and in-frame only. V, J and clone size were drawn from that table, and D and trimming were deduced from the DNA. The sample lists some 150,000 clones; 65% to 75% were seen once. The sample taken for sequencing was PBMCs. This receptor was identified in a man younger than 30 in good health and CMV-seronegative.

CDR3 loop: CASSRGSGGLYNEQFF. For the CDR3, the DNA is TGCGCCAGCAGCAGGGGGAGCGGGGGGTTATACAATGAGCAGTTCTTC. The chain has TRBV5-1 and TRBJ2-1, with 9 bases that match TRBD2. The ends lost 4 bases at V and 4 bases at J; junction bases unmatched: 9. Germline values: CDR1 SGHRS, CDR2 YFSETQ. The CDR3 has 16 residues.